Each of the 25 T cell receptor beta chains below was sequenced from the same sample in a study of CD8 T cells in ankylosing spondylitis. Study results and caveats: Apparently characteristic of ankylosing spondylitis blood was a TCR beta motif (about 8 highly homologous variants).

TCRdb independently ran MiXCR on the 5' RACE reads; one entry per CDR3 protein. The table includes fewer than 550,000 distinct CDR3 sequences, less than 6% detected once. These receptors are not linked to any known antigen. Sequencing was performed on blood, either unsorted or a sorted T cell fraction (not recorded which). These receptors all stem from a male donor with ankylosing spondylitis.

This clonotype was counted at least ten times. This rearrangement joins TRBV5-1 to TRBJ2-2; a possible D gene is TRBD1 (5 bases). V was shortened by 0 bases and J by 8 bases, with 14 bases between the two germline ends. CDR3 length: 15 residues. Per germline, CDR1 SGHRS and CDR2 YFSETQ. In DNA form, the CDR3 reads TGCGCCAGCAGCTTGGCGCCAGGGTCGGAAGGGGAGCTGTTTTTT. It yields the protein CASSLAPGSEGELFF.

In the case of this clonotype: Since a much larger clone is just one base distant, this may be a read error. The rearrangement uses TRBV7-6 and TRBJ2-2; D remains ambiguous. Trimming pared 3 bases from V and 2 bases from J, leaving 7 bases between. This CDR3 is 14 amino acids long. Germline V gene data show CDR1 as SGHVS and CDR2 as FNYEAQ. For the CDR3, the DNA is TGTGCCAGCAGCTTTAGCACTAACACCGGGGAGCTGTTTTTT. Its translation: CASSFSTNTGELFF.

This clonotype was observed at least ten times. The genes are TRBV7-9 and TRBJ2-7; TRBD2 aligns across 8 bases. The CDR3 is 12 residues long. The germline gives CDR1 SEHNR, CDR2 FQNEAQ (reference sequence). Losses at the gene ends were 11 bases for V and 3 bases for J; bases not matched to a gene: 6. CDR3 region: CASSGGLYEQYF. As DNA, the CDR3 is TGTGCCTCAAGCGGGGGACTCTACGAGCAGTACTTC.

The genes are TRBV4-2 and TRBJ2-2; 9 bases map to TRBD1. The germline V gene encodes CDR1 LGHNA and CDR2 YNFKEQ. The CDR3 has 16 residues. Trimming removed 9 bases from V and 0 bases from J; junction bases left unmatched: 8. CDR3 residues: CARGPGTGSNTGELFF. In nucleotides, the CDR3 is TGTGCCAGGGGCCCCGGGACAGGGTCGAACACCGGGGAGCTGTTTTTT.

J is TRBJ2-3 and V is TRBV12-3 or TRBV12-4; D may be TRBD2 (6 bases). Trimming left V 7 bases short and J 1 base short, with 15 bases between. CDR3 size: 15 residues. CDR3 in DNA: TGTGCCAGCACCCTACCGGGACTGCGCACAGATACGCAGTATTTT. Translation: CASTLPGLRTDTQYF.

The sample holds many counts of this clonotype. The chain uses TRBV5-1 and TRBJ1-2, with D maybe TRBD1 (5 bases). Germline V gene sequence: CDR1 SGHRS, CDR2 YFSETQ. The length of the CDR3 is 15 residues. V was trimmed by 0 bases and J by 0 bases, leaving 9 bases between them. CDR3 sequence (DNA): TGCGCCAGCAGCTTGGGGACAAATCCTAACTATGGCTACACCTTC. Its translation is CASSLGTNPNYGYTF.

The V and J genes are TRBV6-5 and TRBJ2-7; either TRBD1 or TRBD2 may supply D (5 bases each). This CDR3 is 15 amino acids long. The ends were cut back, 0 bases at V and 2 bases at J, with 11 bases in the middle. Per the germline V gene, CDR1 is MNHEY and CDR2 is SVGAGI. This chain's CDR3 is CASSYSGTVAYEQYF. CDR3 in DNA: TGTGCCAGCAGTTACTCGGGGACCGTAGCCTACGAGCAGTACTTC.

This clonotype showed up many times. V and J are TRBV2 and TRBJ1-1, with D unclear. Germline CDR1 SNHLY, CDR2 FYNNEI. This CDR3 contains 13 residues. Trimming cost V 7 bases and J 5 bases, with 14 bases left between them. CDR3 sequence (DNA): TGTGCCAGCATCCCGGAGAGAGGGACTGAAGCTTTCTTT. It yields the protein CASIPERGTEAFF.

This clonotype was picked up many times. The genes are TRBV20-1 and TRBJ2-3; 8 bases align to TRBD2. V dropped 3 bases and J dropped 5; count of bases not matched to a gene: 7. This CDR3 comprises 14 residues. Germline loops: CDR1 DFQATT, CDR2 SNEGSKA (reference sequence). The CDR3 DNA follows: TGCAGTGCTAGGGAGGCGGGAGGCAGAGATACGCAGTATTTT. Residues: CSAREAGGRDTQYF.

This clonotype was found many times. The genes are TRBV12-3 or TRBV12-4 and TRBJ2-1; 10 bases line up with TRBD2. The CDR3 loop spans 15 amino acids. Trimming removed 5 bases from V and 2 bases from J; junction bases left unmatched: 3. The CDR3 sequence is CASSKTSGAYNEQFF. DNA of the CDR3: TGTGCCAGCAGTAAAACTAGCGGGGCCTACAATGAGCAGTTCTTC.

This clonotype was counted many times. The V gene is TRBV4-3, the J gene TRBJ1-1; D is unclear. The CDR3 loop spans 14 amino acids. Between the trimmed V and J ends, which lost 0 bases and 1 base, there was a span of 6 bases. CDR1 is LGHNA, CDR2 YSLEER, per germline. The CDR3 loop is CASSQDHPNTEAFF. The CDR3 bases are TGCGCCAGCAGCCAAGATCATCCGAACACTGAAGCTTTCTTT.

This clonotype was seen repeatedly, ten times or more. The chain combines TRBV7-2 with TRBJ1-1, with D unresolved. Germline lookup yields CDR1 SGHTA and CDR2 FQGNSA. CDR3 length: 15 amino acids. Trimming removed 2 bases at V and 0 bases at J, with 10 bases between. The CDR3 DNA is TGTGCCAGCAGCTTATTACATCCCTTGAACACTGAAGCTTTCTTT. Its protein is CASSLLHPLNTEAFF.

Ten or more counts support this clonotype. This chain uses TRBV15 with TRBJ1-1, with D possibly being TRBD1 (5 bases). V shed 0 bases and J shed 4 bases, with 12 bases lying between them. Germline V gene lookup returns CDR1 LNHNV and CDR2 YYDKDF (reference sequence). The CDR3 covers 15 residues. The CDR3 bases are TGTGCCACCAGCAGAGATCCCTGGGGGACCACTGAAGCTTTCTTT. Protein: CATSRDPWGTTEAFF.

J is TRBJ1-1 and V is TRBV7-6; D is perhaps TRBD1 (6 bases). Trimming took off 8 bases at V and 11 bases at J, with 12 bases between the two ends. Germline assignment: CDR1 SGHVS and CDR2 FNYEAQ. This CDR3 is 10 amino acids long. The CDR3 loop is CASGTPRAFF. The CDR3 DNA follows: TGTGCCAGCGGGACACCCCGGGCTTTCTTT.

This clonotype showed up many times. V gene TRBV6-5 combines with J gene TRBJ2-7; the match to TRBD2 covers 9 bases. CDR1 is MNHEY and CDR2 is SVGAGI in the germline V gene. This CDR3 is 14 amino acids long. V shed 4 bases, J shed 2 bases, and the junction held 3 bases outside the gene matches. The CDR3 DNA reads TGTGCCAGCAGTTCCAGGACTAGCGCCTACGAGCAGTACTTC. This sequence encodes CASSSRTSAYEQYF.

This clonotype occurred a few times. This chain joins TRBV11-2 and TRBJ2-3; tentative D call: TRBD2 (5 bases). The germline V and J ends were trimmed by 5 bases and 1 base, with 10 bases remaining between them. Per the germline V gene, CDR1 is SGHAT and CDR2 is FQNNGV. The CDR3 consists of 14 residues. CDR3 loop: CASSARAGTDTQYF. The DNA of the CDR3 is TGTGCCAGCAGCGCAAGAGCGGGCACAGATACGCAGTATTTT.

This clonotype appeared many times. The chain recombines TRBV5-1 with TRBJ1-6, with D possibly TRBD1 on 6 matching bases. CDR3 length: 16 residues. V was trimmed by 3 bases and J by 0 bases, leaving 10 bases between them. The V gene's germline CDR1 is SGHRS and CDR2 YFSETQ. CDR3: CASSWDKSSYNSPLHF. In nucleotides, the CDR3 is TGCGCCAGCAGCTGGGACAAGAGCTCCTATAATTCACCCCTCCACTTT.

There are a few counts of this clonotype. An end of the junction does not agree with germline; a read error may underlie this. The chain combines TRBV7-6 with TRBJ1-6; TRBD1 agrees at 7 bases. The CDR3 length is 21 residues. Germline loops: CDR1 SGHVS, CDR2 FNYEAQ. CDR3: CASIDWGERQGGIPYNSPLHF. The CDR3 DNA sequence: TGTGCTAGCATCGATTGGGGAGAGAGACAGGGTGGCATACCCTATAATTCACCCCTCCACTTT.

In its sample, this clonotype was seen many times. The gene calls are TRBV15 and TRBJ1-5; 12 nucleotides line up with TRBD1. Per the germline V gene, CDR1 is LNHNV and CDR2 is YYDKDF (reference sequence). J gave up 9 bases and V 2 bases, and 8 bases lay outside the gene matches. The CDR3 is 16 residues long. CDR3 bases: TGTGCCACCAGCAGAAACCGGGGGACAGGGGGCTTGCCCCAGCATTTT. Translating gives CATSRNRGTGGLPQHF.

In this sample, this clonotype turned up many times. In DNA, the CDR3 is TGTGCCAGCAGTGACGGGCCGCTCGGACCCGGGACAGATACGCAGTATTTT. This codes for CASSDGPLGPGTDTQYF. The chain links TRBV27 to TRBJ2-3; unclear D gene. V was pared by 5 bases and J by 3 bases, with 21 bases between. This CDR3 contains 17 residues. The germline CDR1 and CDR2 sequences are MNHEY and SMNVEV (reference sequence).

Ten or more counts support this clonotype. The V call is TRBV11-2, the J call TRBJ2-3; D possibly corresponds to TRBD2 (5 bases). V was trimmed by 2 bases and J by 4 bases, leaving 7 bases between them. The CDR3 totals 13 residues. CDR1 and CDR2 from the germline V gene are SGHAT and FQNNGV. The CDR3 protein is CASSLQRADTQYF. CDR3 nucleotide sequence: TGTGCCAGCAGCTTACAGAGGGCAGATACGCAGTATTTT.

This clonotype was detected many times. V gene TRBV5-6 combines with J gene TRBJ2-5, with TRBD2 as a possible D gene (5 bases). Germline CDR1 and CDR2: SGHDT and YYEEEE. The CDR3 consists of 14 residues. Trimming took 1 base from V and 3 from J, leaving 10 bases between them. The DNA of the CDR3 is TGTGCCAGCAGCTTGCGTGAGGGCGAAGAGACCCAGTACTTC. It translates to CASSLREGEETQYF.

In this sample, this clonotype turned up many times. The rearrangement uses TRBV7-9 and TRBJ1-1; weak D call: TRBD1 (5 bases). Germline V gene data show CDR1 as SEHNR and CDR2 as FQNEAQ (reference sequence). With 3 bases removed from V and 6 bases from J, the gap between germline ends came to 11 bases. CDR3 length: 13 residues. CDR3 amino acids: CASSFRGAPEAFF. The CDR3 nucleotides read TGTGCCAGCAGCTTTAGAGGGGCGCCTGAAGCTTTCTTT.

This clonotype showed up just once. This may come from a read error, since a much larger clone is one base off. This chain connects TRBV20-1 to TRBJ2-2; D is unclear. CDR1 and CDR2 from the germline V gene are DFQATT and SNEGSKA (reference sequence). This CDR3 contains 13 residues. V lost 5 bases and J 6 bases, leaving 13 bases between the germline ends. CDR3 loop: CSAVTLRAGELFF. For the CDR3, the DNA is TGCAGTGCTGTAACGCTCCGAGCCGGGGAGCTGTTTTTT.

In this sample, this clonotype turned up many times. This chain connects TRBV20-1 to TRBJ2-5; TRBD1 matches at 8 bases. Losses at the gene ends were 5 bases for V and 5 bases for J; bases not matched to a gene: 7. In germline, CDR1 is DFQATT, CDR2 SNEGSKA (reference sequence). This CDR3 has 13 amino acids. The chain's CDR3 is CSAPRTGIETQYF. CDR3 DNA: TGCAGTGCTCCCAGGACAGGGATTGAGACCCAGTACTTC.